This TCR beta chain was profiled in a study of monozygotic twins with inflammatory bowel disease. Overall study results and limits: Sharing of clonotypes with others was lower in IBD patients than in healthy twins, and this was especially so with disease activity.

Points on this clonotype: Antigen unknown.

Researchers ran eight separate cDNA reactions for each sample. TCRdb re-called the 5' RACE reads and catalogs CDR3 proteins one per entry, DNA excluded. The sample totals about 93,000 distinct CDR3 sequences. Germline CDR1 is SGHRS and CDR2 is YFSETQ. CDR3 length: 16 residues. The rearrangement joins TRBV5-1 to TRBJ2-1. The sequence was obtained from a human donor with ulcerative colitis or Crohn's disease, or a healthy co-twin of an affected twin (not recorded which). Sequencing was performed on blood. Here the CDR3 reads CASSVGWGDVYNEQFF. Combining the CDR3 with reference TRBV5-1 and TRBJ2-1 gives the whole variable domain KAGVTQTPRYLIKTRGQQVTLSCSPISGHRSVSWYQQTPGQGLQFLFEYFSETQRNKGNFPGRFSGRQFSNSRSEMNVSTLELGDSALYLCASSVGWGDVYNEQFFGPGTRLTVL.